Presented here are 7 T cell receptor beta chains from one specimen sequenced in a study of OX40 agonist ivuxolimab in advanced cancers. Sequencing used immunoSEQ multiplex PCR; TCRdb keeps in-frame clones, though not all of them. Of approximately 70,000 clones in the sample, 80% to 95% were seen once. The source material was CD4+ or CD8+ T cells sorted from blood, sampled in a trial of the OX40 agonist ivuxolimab. Receptors originate from an adult with an advanced solid tumor such as melanoma, head and neck, liver or kidney cancer.

The chain couples TRBV9 to TRBJ2-3, with 7 bases identical to TRBD1. CDR3 length: 15 residues. V shed 5 bases, J shed 7 bases, and the junction held 13 bases outside the gene matches. CDR1 is SGDLS, CDR2 YYNGEE, per germline. The CDR3 sequence is CASSLFGTAENTQYF. DNA for the CDR3: TGTGCCAGCAGTCTATTCGGGACAGCCGAAAATACGCAGTATTTT.

With respect to this clone: Compared with germline, one end of the junction differs, possibly owing to a read error. The rearrangement links TRBV7-7 to TRBJ2-3; D is undetermined. Germline-derived CDR1 and CDR2 are SSHAT and FNYEAQ (reference sequence). The CDR3 spans 14 residues. CDR3 residues: CASSQTTLTDTQYF. The CDR3 coding sequence is TGTGCTAGCAGCCAAACAACGCTCACAGATACGCAGTATTTT.

The chain uses TRBV11-2 and TRBJ1-1; 8 nucleotides align to TRBD1. After removal of 8 bases from V and 4 bases from J, the junction contained 12 bases not matched to a gene. The V gene's germline CDR1 is SGHAT and CDR2 FQNNGV. CDR3 length: 15 amino acids. The CDR3 sequence is CASWRTGLESTEAFF. The DNA of the CDR3 is TGTGCCAGCTGGAGGACAGGGCTCGAAAGCACTGAAGCTTTCTTT. The full variable domain, with the rest looked up from reference TRBV11-2 and TRBJ1-1, is EAGVAQSPRYKIIEKRQSVAFWCNPISGHATLYWYQQILGQGPKLLIQFQNNGVVDDSQLPKDRFSAERLKGVDSTLKIQPAKLEDSAVYLCASWRTGLESTEAFFGQGTRLTVV.

The chain carries TRBV9 and TRBJ1-2, with D possibly TRBD1 on 5 matching bases. The V gene lost 0 bases and the J gene lost 8 bases, with 17 bases spanning the gap. CDR3 length equals 15 residues. The germline gives CDR1 SGDLS, CDR2 YYNGEE. This chain's CDR3 is CASSVGDPRSIGYTF. The CDR3 bases are TGTGCCAGCAGCGTAGGGGACCCGAGATCCATAGGCTACACCTTC.

This clone was found once. The CDR3 DNA sequence: TGTGCCAGCTCACCGCGGCTAGCGGCAACAGATACGCAGTATTTT. It encodes CASSPRLAATDTQYF. V and J are TRBV18 and TRBJ2-3; 7 positions agree with TRBD2. Germline CDR1 is KGHSH and CDR2 is LQKENI. V shed 3 bases, J shed 3 bases, and the junction held 6 bases outside the gene matches. There are 15 residues in the CDR3.

This chain links TRBV19 with TRBJ1-1; D might be TRBD1 (5 bases). This CDR3 has 15 amino acids. Germline CDR1 LNHDA, CDR2 SQIVND (reference sequence). V lost 3 bases to trimming and J lost 8 bases, with 19 bases between them. The CDR3 nucleotides read TGTGCCAGTAGTATCTCCGGGACGTATCCGGCCGAAGCTTTCTTT. Amino acid sequence: CASSISGTYPAEAFF.

The V and J genes are TRBV5-1 and TRBJ2-7, with unresolved D. CDR1 and CDR2 (germline): SGHRS, YFSETQ. With 2 bases removed from V and 6 bases from J, the gap between germline ends came to 15 bases. This CDR3 is 14 amino acids long. CDR3 in amino acids: CASSFGANPTEQYF. The CDR3 DNA reads as TGCGCCAGCAGCTTTGGAGCAAATCCAACCGAGCAGTACTTC.